This is a list of T cell receptor beta chains from one sample in a study of Graves' ophthalmopathy and Graves' hyperthyroidism. Using its own MiXCR run on the multiplex PCR reads, TCRdb lists one record per CDR3 protein. The sample lists around 40,000 distinct CDR3 sequences, roughly half occurring once. Sequenced sample: peripheral blood. These TCRs come from an adult man with Graves' ophthalmopathy. The conserved cysteine and the conserved F or W are not part of the CDR3 here. The D gene is left open where the match is weak. Some rows have no size entry. The others give once, few or many, or a class for an expanded clone.

clone_size: .
v_call: TRBV19
j_call: TRBJ2-6
d_call: TRBD2
cdr3_aa: ASSILAGSGANVLT

clone_size: .
v_call: TRBV11-1
j_call: TRBJ2-3
d_call: TRBD2
cdr3_aa: ASSFAGGTDTQY

clone_size: many
v_call: TRBV20-1
j_call: TRBJ2-4
d_call: TRBD2
cdr3_aa: SARDPPAGSIQY

clone_size: many
v_call: TRBV11-2
j_call: TRBJ2-1
d_call: TRBD2
cdr3_aa: ASSLDGLAGFNEQF

clone_size: many
v_call: TRBV20-1
j_call: TRBJ2-7
d_call: TRBD1
cdr3_aa: SARDPGQGTSEQY

clone_size: .
v_call: TRBV4-3
j_call: TRBJ2-1
d_call: .
cdr3_aa: ASRPLGFGNEQF

clone_size: .
v_call: TRBV20-1
j_call: TRBJ2-7
d_call: .
cdr3_aa: SAAGAGTYEQY

clone_size: many
v_call: TRBV11-3
j_call: TRBJ1-4
d_call: TRBD1
cdr3_aa: ASSPRPIQGEYETNEKLF

clone_size: .
v_call: TRBV2
j_call: TRBJ2-1
d_call: TRBD1
cdr3_aa: ASTTSTGGENEQF

clone_size: .
v_call: TRBV7-2
j_call: TRBJ2-1
d_call: .
cdr3_aa: ASSLRVGAYNEQF

clone_size: .
v_call: TRBV6-5
j_call: TRBJ2-2
d_call: .
cdr3_aa: ASSYSGLSGAGELF

clone_size: few
v_call: TRBV20-1
j_call: TRBJ2-5
d_call: .
cdr3_aa: SAASPGQVGTQY

clone_size: many
v_call: TRBV19
j_call: TRBJ1-5
d_call: .
cdr3_aa: ASSIGASNQPQH

clone_size: .
v_call: TRBV12-3/TRBV12-4
j_call: TRBJ2-6
d_call: .
cdr3_aa: ASGTSGANVLT

clone_size: many
v_call: TRBV3-1
j_call: TRBJ1-2
d_call: .
cdr3_aa: ASSQRSQAYGYT

clone_size: many
v_call: TRBV20-1
j_call: TRBJ2-5
d_call: TRBD2
cdr3_aa: SAPGTSSLQETQY

clone_size: many
v_call: TRBV2
j_call: TRBJ2-1
d_call: .
cdr3_aa: ASSANRGGPNEQF

clone_size: many
v_call: TRBV5-1
j_call: TRBJ1-5
d_call: .
cdr3_aa: ASSLVGNSNQPQH

clone_size: .
v_call: TRBV5-6
j_call: TRBJ1-6
d_call: .
cdr3_aa: ASSLAWAGSSYNSPLH

clone_size: few
v_call: TRBV18
j_call: TRBJ2-5
d_call: .
cdr3_aa: ASSTGRRETQY

clone_size: many
v_call: TRBV7-2
j_call: TRBJ2-3
d_call: .
cdr3_aa: ASSRGGAGADTQY

clone_size: .
v_call: TRBV5-1
j_call: TRBJ2-5
d_call: TRBD1
cdr3_aa: ASRKTGVGNQPQY

clone_size: many
v_call: TRBV7-6
j_call: TRBJ2-5
d_call: .
cdr3_aa: ASSPSWGGGPETQY

clone_size: many
v_call: TRBV28
j_call: TRBJ2-6
d_call: .
cdr3_aa: ASSLGGTGANVLT

clone_size: many
v_call: TRBV25-1
j_call: TRBJ2-1
d_call: TRBD2
cdr3_aa: ASSPRGGGGNEQF

clone_size: .
v_call: TRBV25-1
j_call: TRBJ2-7
d_call: .
cdr3_aa: ATGGETLLYEQY

clone_size: medium-sized
v_call: TRBV19
j_call: TRBJ1-5
d_call: .
cdr3_aa: ASSIGDPRPQH

clone_size: .
v_call: TRBV3-1
j_call: TRBJ2-2
d_call: .
cdr3_aa: ASSPGANTGELS

clone_size: .
v_call: TRBV7-3
j_call: TRBJ1-1
d_call: .
cdr3_aa: ASRSLGGGAEAS

clone_size: many
v_call: TRBV20-1
j_call: TRBJ2-3
d_call: .
cdr3_aa: SARAGQGSSDTQY

clone_size: many
v_call: TRBV4-1
j_call: TRBJ2-7
d_call: TRBD1
cdr3_aa: ASSSQGGEQY